Sequencing of this T cell receptor beta chain was carried out in a study of blood T cell repertoires in COVID-19. Study information: Sources were T cells, B-cell-depleted T cells, or PBMCs; the material itself was cDNA or gDNA.

The assay was immunoSEQ multiplex PCR, and TCRdb's table has in-frame clones only and misses some. The sample holds roughly 300,000 clones; 80% to 95% are singletons and the top ten take roughly 18%. The CDR3 length is 14 residues. The germline V gene encodes CDR1 LNHDA and CDR2 SQIVND (reference sequence). V lost 3 bases to trimming and J lost 0 bases, with 6 bases between them. The sequencing sample was made of PBMCs or T cells enriched from blood (not recorded which). The chain combines TRBV19 with TRBJ2-1; D is uncertain. This TCR came from a woman in her thirties who had recovered from COVID-19. The CDR3 protein is CASSMRPSYNEQFF. The DNA for the CDR3 is TGTGCCAGTAGTATGAGGCCCTCCTACAATGAGCAGTTCTTC.